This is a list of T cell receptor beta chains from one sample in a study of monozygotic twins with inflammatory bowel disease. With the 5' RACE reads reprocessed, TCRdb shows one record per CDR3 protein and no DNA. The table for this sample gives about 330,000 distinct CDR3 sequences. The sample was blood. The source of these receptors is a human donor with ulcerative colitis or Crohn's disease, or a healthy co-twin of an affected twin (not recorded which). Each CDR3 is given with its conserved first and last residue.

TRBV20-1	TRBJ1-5	CSARRGDVRQPQHF
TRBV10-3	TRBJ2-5	CAISEVGPRRAQYF
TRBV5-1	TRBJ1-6	CASSLDADYNSPLHF
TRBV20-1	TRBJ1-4	CSAPGETRATNEKLFF
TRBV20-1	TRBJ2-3	CSAREWTSGYSPDTQYF
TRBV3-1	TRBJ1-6	CASSTTGNSPLHF
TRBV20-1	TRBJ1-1	CSAVQEVYTEAFF
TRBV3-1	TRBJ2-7	CASSLHDYEQYF
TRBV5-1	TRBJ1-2	CASSLGDSAPTNYGYTF
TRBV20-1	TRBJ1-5	CSARDPGQGARGQPQHF
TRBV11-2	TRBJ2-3	CASSPMVDTQYF
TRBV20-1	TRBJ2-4	CSAHDPRGLAKNIQYF
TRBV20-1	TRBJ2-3	CSASSPSTSGTDTQYF
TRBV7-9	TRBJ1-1	CASSLVRPNTEAFF
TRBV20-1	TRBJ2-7	CSAREPSGKYEQYF
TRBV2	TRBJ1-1	CASRTGGPNTEAFF
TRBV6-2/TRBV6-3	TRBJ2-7	CASTISRLPGNEQYF